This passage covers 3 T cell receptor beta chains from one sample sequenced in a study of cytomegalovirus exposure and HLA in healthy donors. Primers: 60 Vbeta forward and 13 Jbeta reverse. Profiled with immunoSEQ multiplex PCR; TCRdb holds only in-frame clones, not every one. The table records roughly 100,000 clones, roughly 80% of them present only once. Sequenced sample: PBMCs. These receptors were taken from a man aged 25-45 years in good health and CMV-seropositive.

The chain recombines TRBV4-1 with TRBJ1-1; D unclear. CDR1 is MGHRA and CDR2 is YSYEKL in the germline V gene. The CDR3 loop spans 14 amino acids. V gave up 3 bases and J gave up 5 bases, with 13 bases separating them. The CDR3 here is CASSQTGIWTEAFF. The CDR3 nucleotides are TGCGCCAGCAGCCAGACGGGGATTTGGACTGAAGCTTTCTTT.

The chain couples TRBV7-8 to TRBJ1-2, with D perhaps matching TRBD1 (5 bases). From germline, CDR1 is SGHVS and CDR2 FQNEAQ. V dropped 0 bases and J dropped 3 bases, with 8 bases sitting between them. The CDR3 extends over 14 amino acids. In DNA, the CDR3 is TGTGCCAGCAGCTTAGCGCGACAGTACTATGGCTACACCTTC. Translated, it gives CASSLARQYYGYTF.

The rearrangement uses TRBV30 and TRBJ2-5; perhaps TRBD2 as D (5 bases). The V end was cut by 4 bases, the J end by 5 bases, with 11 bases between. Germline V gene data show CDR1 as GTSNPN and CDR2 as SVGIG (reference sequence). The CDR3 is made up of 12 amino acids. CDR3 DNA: TGTGCCTGGACACTAGACGGTGAGACCCAGTACTTC. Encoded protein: CAWTLDGETQYF.